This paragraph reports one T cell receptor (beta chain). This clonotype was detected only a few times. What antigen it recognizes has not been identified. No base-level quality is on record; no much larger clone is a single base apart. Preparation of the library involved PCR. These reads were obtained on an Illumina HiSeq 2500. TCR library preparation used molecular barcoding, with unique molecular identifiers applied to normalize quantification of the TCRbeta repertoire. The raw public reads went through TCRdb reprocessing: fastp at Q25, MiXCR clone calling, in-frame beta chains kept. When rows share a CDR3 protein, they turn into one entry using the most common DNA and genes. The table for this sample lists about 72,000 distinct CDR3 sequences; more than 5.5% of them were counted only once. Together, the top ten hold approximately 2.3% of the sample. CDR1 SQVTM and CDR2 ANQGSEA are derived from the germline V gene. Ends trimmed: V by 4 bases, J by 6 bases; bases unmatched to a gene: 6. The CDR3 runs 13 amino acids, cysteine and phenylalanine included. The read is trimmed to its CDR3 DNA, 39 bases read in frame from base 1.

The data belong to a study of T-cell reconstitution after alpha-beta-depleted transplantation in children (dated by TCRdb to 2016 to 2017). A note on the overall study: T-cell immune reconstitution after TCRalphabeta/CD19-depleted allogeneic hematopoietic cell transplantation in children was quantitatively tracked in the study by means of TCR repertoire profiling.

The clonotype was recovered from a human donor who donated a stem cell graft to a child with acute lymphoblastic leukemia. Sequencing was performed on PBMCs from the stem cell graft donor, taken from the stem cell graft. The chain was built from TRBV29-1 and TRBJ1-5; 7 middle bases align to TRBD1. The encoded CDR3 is CSVGVGGVQPQHF. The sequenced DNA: TGCAGCGTTGGGGTAGGGGGCGTTCAGCCCCAGCATTTT.